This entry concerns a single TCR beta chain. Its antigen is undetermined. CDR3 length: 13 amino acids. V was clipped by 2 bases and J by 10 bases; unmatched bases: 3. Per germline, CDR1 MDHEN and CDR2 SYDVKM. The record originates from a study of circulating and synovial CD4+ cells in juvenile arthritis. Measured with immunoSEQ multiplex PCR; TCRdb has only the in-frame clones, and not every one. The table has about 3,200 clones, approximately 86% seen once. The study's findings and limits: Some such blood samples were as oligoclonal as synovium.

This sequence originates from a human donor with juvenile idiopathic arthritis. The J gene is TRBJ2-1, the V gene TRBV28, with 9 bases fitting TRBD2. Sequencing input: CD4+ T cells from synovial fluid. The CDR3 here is CASSLRLAGEQFF. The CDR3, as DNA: TGTGCCAGCAGTTTAAGGCTAGCGGGAGAGCAGTTCTTC.